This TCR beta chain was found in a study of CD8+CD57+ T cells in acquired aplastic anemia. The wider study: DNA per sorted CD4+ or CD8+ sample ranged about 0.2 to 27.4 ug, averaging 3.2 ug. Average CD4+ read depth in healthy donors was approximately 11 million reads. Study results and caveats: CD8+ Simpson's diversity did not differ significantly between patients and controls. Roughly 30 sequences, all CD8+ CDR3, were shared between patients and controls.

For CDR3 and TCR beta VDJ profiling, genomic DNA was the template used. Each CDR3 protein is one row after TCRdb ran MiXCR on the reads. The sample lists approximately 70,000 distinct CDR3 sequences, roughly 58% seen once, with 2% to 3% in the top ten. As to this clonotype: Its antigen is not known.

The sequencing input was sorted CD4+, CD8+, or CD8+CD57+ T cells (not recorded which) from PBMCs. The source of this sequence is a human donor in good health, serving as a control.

The CDR3, as DNA: TGCAGCGTCGGACAGGGGCGAGACACCATATATTTT. It specifies CSVGQGRDTIYF. The V call is TRBV29-1, the J call TRBJ1-3; 9 bases line up with TRBD1. The length of the CDR3 is 12 residues. Germline V gives CDR1 SQVTM, CDR2 ANQGSEA. Trimming removed 6 bases from V and 8 bases from J; junction bases left unmatched: 5.